These 12 T cell receptor beta chains originate from one sample sequenced in a study of CD8 T cells in ankylosing spondylitis. TCRdb re-called the 5' RACE reads through MiXCR, storing one row per CDR3 protein. The sample has about 250,000 distinct CDR3 sequences, about 20% seen once; the top ten hold around a third. The sequenced sample consisted of blood, either unsorted or a sorted T cell fraction (not recorded which). The receptor set was obtained from a male donor with ankylosing spondylitis or in good health (not recorded which).

A few counts support this clonotype. The chain employs TRBV7-2 and TRBJ1-2, with a possible D match to TRBD1 (5 bases). Germline-derived CDR1 and CDR2 are SGHTA and FQGNSA. The CDR3 covers 13 residues. Deletions cut 5 bases from V and 4 bases from J, with 11 bases between. The CDR3 sequence is CASSTRAAYGYTF. CDR3 sequence (DNA): TGTGCCAGCAGCACCAGGGCCGCCTATGGCTACACCTTC.

This clonotype was counted ten times or more. The CDR3 loop reads CASSPGRSYEQYF. The CDR3, as DNA: TGTGCCAGCAGCCCCGGGAGATCCTACGAGCAGTACTTC. The chain combines TRBV27 with TRBJ2-7, with D maybe TRBD2 (6 bases). CDR3 length: 13 amino acids. CDR1 is MNHEY and CDR2 is SMNVEV in the germline V gene (reference sequence). V was clipped by 6 bases and J by 1 base, with 10 bases between them.

This clonotype was seen repeatedly, ten times or more. The chain links TRBV6-1 to TRBJ2-1; tentative D call: TRBD1 (6 bases). Germline V gives CDR1 MNHNS, CDR2 SASEGT. Trimming left V 8 bases short and J 6 bases short, with 17 bases between. CDR3 length: 14 amino acids. The CDR3 DNA sequence: TGTGCCAGCTCCAGGGACAATCCCCTCAATGAGCAGTTCTTC. Translation gives CASSRDNPLNEQFF.

This clonotype was recorded a few times. This rearrangement joins TRBV5-1 to TRBJ2-7, with D unclear. Looked up from germline, CDR1 is SGHRS and CDR2 is YFSETQ. V gave up 1 base and J gave up 2 bases, with 16 bases separating them. This CDR3 has 16 amino acids. CDR3 in DNA: TGCGCCAGCAGCTTGCCCAAGACCCGTGGGACCTACGAGCAGTACTTC. It encodes CASSLPKTRGTYEQYF. Filled out from reference TRBV5-1 and TRBJ2-7, the complete variable domain reads KAGVTQTPRYLIKTRGQQVTLSCSPISGHRSVSWYQQTPGQGLQFLFEYFSETQRNKGNFPGRFSGRQFSNSRSEMNVSTLELGDSALYLCASSLPKTRGTYEQYFGPGTRLTVT.

CDR3 sequence reads: CASSPSGGDIYEQYF. The DNA of the CDR3 is TGTGCCAGCAGCCCTAGCGGGGGGGATATCTACGAGCAGTACTTC. This chain joins TRBV7-9 and TRBJ2-7, with 12 bases fitting TRBD2. The CDR3 totals 15 residues. With V trimmed by 5 bases and J by 3 bases, 5 bases remained unmatched. Germline values: CDR1 SEHNR, CDR2 FQNEAQ (reference sequence).

A few counts support this clonotype. This chain joins TRBV9 and TRBJ2-7; unclear D gene. Trimming removed 1 base at V and 6 bases at J, with 11 bases between. The CDR3 has 13 amino acids. Per the germline V gene, CDR1 is SGDLS and CDR2 is YYNGEE. DNA for the CDR3: TGTGCCAGCAGCGTACCGGGCAGTAGCGAGCAGTACTTC. Translation gives CASSVPGSSEQYF. Full variable domain (remainder filled in from reference TRBV9 and TRBJ2-7): DSGVTQTPKHLITATGQRVTLRCSPRSGDLSVYWYQQSLDQGLQFLIQYYNGEERAKGNILERFSAQQFPDLHSELNLSSLELGDSALYFCASSVPGSSEQYFGPGTRLTVT.

The V call is TRBV20-1, the J call TRBJ2-7; possibly TRBD1 for D (5 bases). The germline V and J ends were trimmed by 0 bases and 4 bases, with 13 bases remaining between them. This CDR3 comprises 14 residues. Per the germline V gene, CDR1 is DFQATT and CDR2 is SNEGSKA (reference sequence). CDR3 sequence reads: CSARDRTNYYEQYF. CDR3 coding DNA: TGCAGTGCTAGAGATCGGACAAACTATTACGAGCAGTACTTC.

This clonotype showed up many times. The chain has TRBV12-3 or TRBV12-4 and TRBJ2-7, with D possibly being TRBD2 (5 bases). V was pared by 6 bases and J by 2 bases, with 11 bases between. CDR3 length: 13 residues. In nucleotides, the CDR3 is TGTGCCAGCAGCTCGGGGTTCACCTACGAGCAGTACTTC. This translates into CASSSGFTYEQYF.

In its sample, this clonotype was seen a few times. This chain connects TRBV4-2 to TRBJ2-3; 7 nucleotides agree with TRBD1. J lost 2 bases, V lost 0 bases, and 8 bases had no gene match. The CDR3 contains 17 residues. Germline CDR1 is LGHNA and CDR2 is YNFKEQ. CDR3 region: CASSQEPQGTYTDTQYF. Written as DNA, the CDR3 is TGTGCCAGCAGCCAAGAGCCACAGGGGACCTACACAGATACGCAGTATTTT.

This clonotype was seen only a few times. The chain has TRBV6-1 and TRBJ2-7, with D unresolved. The CDR3 totals 13 residues. Trimming cost V 6 bases and J 5 bases, with 14 bases left between them. Germline V gives CDR1 MNHNS, CDR2 SASEGT. The CDR3 nucleotides read TGTGCCAGCAGGAGACAAGCCAGGCACGAGCAGTACTTC. Amino acids: CASRRQARHEQYF.

This clonotype has just a few counts. The V and J genes are TRBV4-3 and TRBJ2-3; D may be TRBD1 (5 bases). This CDR3 contains 16 residues. Germline V CDR1 and CDR2: LGHNA, YSLEER. With 0 bases removed from V and 0 bases from J, the gap between germline ends came to 10 bases. CDR3 sequence: CASSQDERQSTDTQYF. CDR3 DNA: TGCGCCAGCAGCCAAGATGAGAGACAGAGCACAGATACGCAGTATTTT.

The chain combines TRBV6-5 with TRBJ2-2, with unresolved D. The CDR3 runs to 14 residues. V was cut by 0 bases and J by 5 bases, with 7 bases left in between. The germline CDR1 and CDR2 sequences are MNHEY and SVGAGI. CDR3 region: CASSYSQLTGELFF. The CDR3 nucleotides are TGTGCCAGCAGTTACTCCCAGTTAACCGGGGAGCTGTTTTTT.